The T cell receptor beta chain under discussion was sequenced for a study of T cells after yellow fever vaccination. Study-level results: A weaker secondary response peaked on day 5, the primary on day 15.

This clonotype was seen a few times. Its antigen remains unknown. MiXCR, run by TCRdb on the 5' RACE reads, gives a single entry per CDR3 protein. The table includes a few hundred thousand distinct CDR3 sequences, about 17% detected once. The CDR3 has 12 residues. Germline trimming cut 9 bases from V and 3 bases from J; bases unmatched to any gene: 3. Per germline, CDR1 SNHLY and CDR2 FYNNEI. The rearrangement links TRBV2 to TRBJ2-5; 8 bases match TRBD2. This clonotype originated in a man aged 18 to 30 who received the YFV17D yellow fever vaccine. This specimen consisted of PBMCs, obtained about 5 days after the first yellow fever vaccination. CDR3 sequence reads: CARRGDEETQYF. The CDR3, as DNA: TGTGCCAGGCGGGGGGACGAAGAGACCCAGTACTTC.